The clone carrying this TCR beta chain has just a few counts. Its antigen is as yet unknown. The CDR3 has 17 residues. V was shortened by 0 bases and J by 5 bases, with 18 bases between the two germline ends. Germline V gene lookup returns CDR1 MNHEY and CDR2 SVGAGI. The source of the sample is a study of T-cell memory formation after mild COVID-19. Study summary: Most TCR clusters belonged to a single donor. General study findings and limits: Detection of some responders pre-infection suggested pre-existing cross-reactive memory T cells participated. CD4+ clones that contracted lay mainly in CM and EM; CD8+ ones lay in EMRA.

It was 5'RACE with constant-segment primers that produced the TCR alpha and TCR beta cDNA libraries, which carried sample barcodes and UMIs. TCRdb passed the 5' RACE reads through MiXCR, listing each CDR3 protein once. The sample lists approximately 200,000 distinct CDR3 sequences, 16% occurring once. Sequenced: PBMCs or a T cell subset sorted from them (not recorded which). The chain is built from TRBV6-5 and TRBJ2-3; D is possibly TRBD2 (6 bases). The TCR was taken from an adult woman who had mild COVID-19 (a few samples of this study predate the infection). Cell type and time point are not known. CDR3 amino acids: CASSYSRRGTERDTQYF. CDR3 sequence (DNA): TGTGCCAGCAGTTACTCCCGGCGCGGGACGGAAAGAGATACGCAGTATTTT.